The TCR beta chain under discussion was sequenced for a study of radiotherapy plus CTLA-4 blockade in lung cancer. Findings and caveats of the study: Together with interferon-beta, which increased in serum after radiation, early dynamic changes in blood T cell clones were reportedly the best predictors of response.

A note on this clone: Its target is unknown.

Sequenced by immunoSEQ multiplex PCR; TCRdb stores in-frame clones only, minus some. The sample lists 85,000 to 130,000 clones; around 85% were seen once. The CDR3 is 13 residues long. The germline V gene encodes CDR1 LGHNA and CDR2 YSLEER. V shed 0 bases and J shed 5 bases, with 7 bases lying between them. The V gene is TRBV4-3, the J gene TRBJ2-5; D gene uncertain. This clonotype was sampled from a human donor with non-small cell lung cancer that progressed on radiotherapy plus ipilimumab. Some clones in this sample may be carry-over from other donors' samples. This sample comprised peripheral blood, obtained from a patient treated with radiotherapy plus ipilimumab. The CDR3 bases are TGCGCCAGCAGCCAAGATCAATCGGAGACCCAGTACTTC. Protein product: CASSQDQSETQYF.